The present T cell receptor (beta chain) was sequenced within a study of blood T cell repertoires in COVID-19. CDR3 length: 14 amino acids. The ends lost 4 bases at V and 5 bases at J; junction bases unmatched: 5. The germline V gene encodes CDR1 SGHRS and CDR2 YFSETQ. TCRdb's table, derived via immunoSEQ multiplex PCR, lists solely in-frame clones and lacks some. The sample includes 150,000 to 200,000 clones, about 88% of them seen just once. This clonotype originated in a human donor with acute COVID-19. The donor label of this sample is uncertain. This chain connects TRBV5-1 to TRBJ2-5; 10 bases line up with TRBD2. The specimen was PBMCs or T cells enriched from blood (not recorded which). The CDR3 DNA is TGCGCCAGCAGCGCGGTGACTAGCGGGGAGACCCAGTACTTC. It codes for CASSAVTSGETQYF.